Shown below are 5 T cell receptor beta chains from a single sample sequenced in a study of blood T cells in healthy people across ages. Next came a second PCR, run for about 6 to 12 cycles, which used a sample-barcoded 5' primer along with a J-beta primer mix. TCRdb recomputed calls from the 5' RACE reads with MiXCR, one row per CDR3 protein. The profile shows 710,000 or so distinct CDR3 sequences, around a fifth of them singletons. The sequencing input was blood. The origin of the receptors is a man between 65 and 85 years old in good health.

This clonotype showed up just a few times. The rearrangement links TRBV5-1 to TRBJ2-4, with TRBD2 matching 9 bases. Germline assignment: CDR1 SGHRS and CDR2 YFSETQ. V dropped 0 bases and J dropped 1; count of bases not matched to a gene: 5. The CDR3 is 17 amino acids. The CDR3, as DNA: TGCGCCAGCAGCTTGGCCGCTAGCGGGGATGCCAAAAACATTCAGTACTTC. Encoded protein: CASSLAASGDAKNIQYF.

The chain couples TRBV13 to TRBJ2-3, with 7 bases aligning to TRBD2. V dropped 3 bases and J dropped 0; count of bases not matched to a gene: 9. Germline lookup yields CDR1 PRHDT and CDR2 FYEKMQ (reference sequence). CDR3 length equals 17 residues. In DNA form, the CDR3 reads TGTGCCAGCAGCTTGCCGCGGGGGTTGGCTAGCACAGATACGCAGTATTTT. Protein product: CASSLPRGLASTDTQYF.

This clonotype was seen only a few times. This rearrangement joins TRBV20-1 to TRBJ2-5; tentatively, D is TRBD1 (6 bases). The CDR3 has 15 residues. From germline, CDR1 is DFQATT and CDR2 SNEGSKA (reference sequence). V was cut by 6 bases and J by 3 bases, with 20 bases left in between. The CDR3 region has the DNA TGCAGTGCCCCAGATGTCGGGACAATAAAAGAGACCCAGTACTTC. Its protein product is CSAPDVGTIKETQYF.

This clonotype was observed at least ten times. V and J are TRBV20-1 and TRBJ2-7, with 9 bases matching TRBD1. This CDR3 is 12 amino acids long. Trimming cost V 5 bases and J 5 bases; bases outside gene matches: 4. Looked up from germline, CDR1 is DFQATT and CDR2 is SNEGSKA (reference sequence). CDR3 residues: CSAGTGSHEQYF. Here the CDR3 DNA reads TGCAGTGCTGGGACAGGGTCCCACGAGCAGTACTTC.

This clonotype appeared a few times. CDR3 bases: TGCGCCAGCAGCTTGGCCCGTGGGAGCGGAATTGGCACTGAAGCTTTCTTT. Protein product: CASSLARGSGIGTEAFF. The rearrangement uses TRBV5-1 and TRBJ1-1; D gene uncertain. Trimming removed 0 bases at V and 4 bases at J, with 19 bases between. The germline gives CDR1 SGHRS, CDR2 YFSETQ. The length of the CDR3 is 17 residues.